The source of this T cell receptor beta chain is a study of OX40 agonist ivuxolimab in advanced cancers. Across the whole study: Patients received ivuxolimab, an intravenous treatment, every 2 weeks at 0.01 to 10 mg/kg. Enrollees could have had prior anti-PD-1, anti-PD-L1 or anti-CTLA-4 therapy, which more than 30% had received.

Overall study findings and caveats: Partial responders receiving 0.1-3.0 mg/kg showed among the lowest clonal expansion. At doses 0.1 to 3.0 mg/kg, CD4+ and CD8+ clones expanded.

Assay used: immunoSEQ multiplex PCR; TCRdb lists only in-frame clones, some missing. The sample lists about 77,000 clones, about 85% occurring once. A word on this clone: No antigen is known for it.

V was clipped by 5 bases and J by 3 bases, with 19 bases between them. This CDR3 region has 16 residues. Per the germline V gene, CDR1 is SGHTA and CDR2 is FQGTGA. J is TRBJ1-1 and V is TRBV7-3; D remains ambiguous. The sequence was obtained from an adult with an advanced solid tumor such as melanoma, head and neck, liver or kidney cancer. Material: CD4+ or CD8+ T cells sorted from blood, obtained in a trial of the OX40 agonist ivuxolimab. The CDR3 reads CASSPAGGSLDTEAFF. The CDR3 DNA sequence: TGTGCCAGCAGCCCCGCTGGTGGCAGCTTGGACACTGAAGCTTTCTTT.